This T cell receptor (beta chain) was captured in a study of blood T cell repertoires in COVID-19. Looking at the study overall: The United States, Italy and Spain were the sources of the acute and convalescent COVID-19 samples. PBMCs, B-cell-depleted T cells, or T cells were the source of the cDNA or gDNA that made up the material.

Original processing methods: Estimated nucleated cell counts came from reference gene primer amplification. Assay used: immunoSEQ multiplex PCR; TCRdb lists only in-frame clones, some missing. For V, J and clone size, that table is used; D and trimming come from the DNA. The sample carries about 100,000 clones, 88% recorded once. CDR1 is SGHRS and CDR2 is YFSETQ in the germline V gene. The length of the CDR3 is 14 residues. Trimming removed 4 bases from V and 8 bases from J, with 13 bases in between. This clone was seen only a few times. The sample taken for sequencing was peripheral blood. This TCR came from a human donor in a cohort sampled during active COVID-19. The gene calls are TRBV5-1 and TRBJ1-6; D unclear. The CDR3 reads CASSVTQRDSPLHF. The CDR3, as DNA: TGCGCCAGCAGCGTCACTCAACGGGATTCACCCCTCCACTTT.